The 6 T cell receptor beta chains in this list originate from one sample, sequenced in a study of blood T cell repertoires in COVID-19. Produced via immunoSEQ multiplex PCR; TCRdb's table is partial and in-frame only. The table records over 150,000 clones, about 87% of them present only once. Input material: peripheral blood. Receptors were obtained from a man aged 35 to 55 with active or convalescent COVID-19.

The rearrangement uses TRBV10-3 and TRBJ1-2, with D possibly TRBD1 on 5 matching bases. V shed 0 bases and J shed 7 bases, with 6 bases lying between them. From germline, CDR1 is ENHRY and CDR2 SYGVKD. CDR3 length: 12 amino acids. CDR3 loop: CAISESGGGYTF. CDR3 DNA sequence: TGTGCCATCAGTGAGTCGGGGGGTGGCTACACCTTC.

The chain joins TRBV6-1 to TRBJ2-7; the D is unclear. Deletions cut 3 bases from V and 4 bases from J, with 10 bases between. CDR1 MNHNS and CDR2 SASEGT come from the germline V gene. This CDR3 has 13 amino acids. CDR3 nucleotide sequence: TGTGCCAGCAGTGATGGCGGTCGGTACGAGCAGTACTTC. Translating it yields CASSDGGRYEQYF.

The J gene is TRBJ2-1, the V gene TRBV24-1; D might be TRBD2 (6 bases). The CDR3 covers 15 residues. Germline V gene data show CDR1 as KGHDR and CDR2 as SFDVKD. Trimming removed 1 base at V and 4 bases at J, with 10 bases between. The CDR3 DNA reads as TGTGCCACCAGTGATTTCGGGGGACTGTACAATGAGCAGTTCTTC. This sequence encodes CATSDFGGLYNEQFF.

This rearrangement joins TRBV4-3 to TRBJ1-1, with D maybe TRBD1 (6 bases). Trimming shortened V by 1 base and J by 3 bases, and 12 bases separated the two germline ends. This CDR3 is 15 amino acids long. Per germline, CDR1 LGHNA and CDR2 YSLEER. As DNA, the CDR3 is TGCGCCAGCAGCCAAGTTTCAGGGGTGTACACTGAAGCTTTCTTT. Amino acid sequence: CASSQVSGVYTEAFF.

V is TRBV30 and J is TRBJ1-5, with 11 bases identical to TRBD1. Per the germline V gene, CDR1 is GTSNPN and CDR2 is SVGIG (reference sequence). There are 16 residues in the CDR3. V gave up 3 bases and J gave up 6 bases; unmatched junction bases: 10. The CDR3 reads CAWRPSGTGGGQPQHF. The DNA of the CDR3 is TGTGCCTGGAGGCCTTCCGGGACAGGGGGTGGTCAGCCCCAGCATTTT.

CDR3 region: CASSSGQSEKLFF. Written as DNA, the CDR3 is TGCGCCAGCAGCTCGGGACAGTCAGAAAAACTGTTTTTT. The J gene is TRBJ1-4, the V gene TRBV4-1; 7 nucleotides agree with TRBD1. This CDR3 has 13 amino acids. V dropped 5 bases and J dropped 8; count of bases not matched to a gene: 5. The germline V gene has CDR1 MGHRA and CDR2 YSYEKL.